The present entry profiles one T cell receptor beta chain with its context. Its antigen is not known. This sample stems from a study of T cell responses to AZD1222 COVID-19 vaccine. Study results and caveats: Seropositive status at baseline applied to only 6 or 7 AZD1222 recipients.

TCRdb's table, derived via immunoSEQ multiplex PCR, lists solely in-frame clones and lacks some. The sample holds 56,000 or so clones, 75% to 90% seen once. Germline CDR1 is SGHRS and CDR2 is YFSETQ. The CDR3 is 15 residues long. J lost 4 bases, V lost 4 bases, and 9 bases had no gene match. The sequence derives from an adult in good health. The starting material was peripheral blood, obtained on day 0 of AZD1222 vaccination. The chain links TRBV5-1 to TRBJ2-3; TRBD2 aligns across 7 bases. In DNA form, the CDR3 reads TGCGCCAGCAGCCCAGGGAGGGTCACATCAGATACGCAGTATTTT. Amino acids: CASSPGRVTSDTQYF.